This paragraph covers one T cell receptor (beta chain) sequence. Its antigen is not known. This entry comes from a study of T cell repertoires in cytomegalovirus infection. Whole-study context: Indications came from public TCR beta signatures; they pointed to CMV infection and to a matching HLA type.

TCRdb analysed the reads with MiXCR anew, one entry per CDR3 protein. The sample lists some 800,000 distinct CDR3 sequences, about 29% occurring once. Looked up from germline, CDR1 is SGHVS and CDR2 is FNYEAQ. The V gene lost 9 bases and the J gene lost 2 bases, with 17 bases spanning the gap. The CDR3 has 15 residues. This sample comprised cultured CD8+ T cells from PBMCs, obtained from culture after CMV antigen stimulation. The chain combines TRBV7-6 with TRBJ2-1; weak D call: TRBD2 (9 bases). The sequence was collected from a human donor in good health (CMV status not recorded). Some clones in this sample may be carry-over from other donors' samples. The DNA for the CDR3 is TGTGCCAGTCAGGGGGCGGGGGGGGCCTACAATGAGCAGTTCTTC. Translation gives CASQGAGGAYNEQFF.